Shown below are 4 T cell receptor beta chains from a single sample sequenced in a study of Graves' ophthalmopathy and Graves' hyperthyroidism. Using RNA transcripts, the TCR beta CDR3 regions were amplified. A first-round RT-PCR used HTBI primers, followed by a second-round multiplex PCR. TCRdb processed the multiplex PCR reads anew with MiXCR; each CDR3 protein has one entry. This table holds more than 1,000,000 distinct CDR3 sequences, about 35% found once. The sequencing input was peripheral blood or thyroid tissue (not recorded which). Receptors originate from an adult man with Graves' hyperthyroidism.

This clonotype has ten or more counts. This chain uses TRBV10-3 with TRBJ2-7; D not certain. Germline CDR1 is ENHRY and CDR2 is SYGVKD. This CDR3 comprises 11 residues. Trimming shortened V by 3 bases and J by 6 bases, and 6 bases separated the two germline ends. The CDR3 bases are TGTGCCATCAGTGAAGCCCGCGAGCAGTACTTC. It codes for CAISEAREQYF.

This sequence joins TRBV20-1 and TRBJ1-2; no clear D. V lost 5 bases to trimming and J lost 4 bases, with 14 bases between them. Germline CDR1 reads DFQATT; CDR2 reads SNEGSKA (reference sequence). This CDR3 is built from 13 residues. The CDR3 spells CSASYRLSYGYTF. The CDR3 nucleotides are TGCAGTGCTTCATATCGCCTCTCCTATGGCTACACCTTC.

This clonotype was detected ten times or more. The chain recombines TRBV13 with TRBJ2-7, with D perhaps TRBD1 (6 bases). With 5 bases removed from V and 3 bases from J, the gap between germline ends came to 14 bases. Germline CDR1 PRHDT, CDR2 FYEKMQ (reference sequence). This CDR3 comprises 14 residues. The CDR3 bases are TGTGCCAGCAGCGTCGGGACACTGAACTACGAGCAGTACTTC. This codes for CASSVGTLNYEQYF.

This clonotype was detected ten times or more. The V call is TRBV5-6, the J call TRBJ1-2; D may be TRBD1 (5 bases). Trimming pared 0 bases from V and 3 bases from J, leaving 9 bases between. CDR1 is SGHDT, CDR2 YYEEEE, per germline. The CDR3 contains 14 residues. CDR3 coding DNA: TGTGCCAGCAGCTTGGAGGGGAGCGACTATGGCTACACCTTC. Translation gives CASSLEGSDYGYTF.